These 13 T cell receptor beta chains came from one sample sequenced in a study of blood T cells in healthy people across ages. Primed by a sample-barcoded 5' primer and a J-beta primer mix, a second PCR proceeded for about 7 to 11 cycles. One entry per CDR3 protein, called by TCRdb with MiXCR from the 5' RACE reads. In the table there are about 1.8 million distinct CDR3 sequences, less than 50% of which are singletons. Sequences were obtained from blood. The source is a woman between 40 and 50 years old in good health.

Here the CDR3 reads CASSQVYRGGNPTDTQYF. The CDR3, as DNA: TGCGCCAGCAGCCAAGTCTACAGGGGAGGGAATCCGACAGATACGCAGTACTTC. This chain connects TRBV4-3 to TRBJ2-5; D could derive from TRBD1 or TRBD2 (7 bases each). Trimming took 1 base from V and 11 from J, leaving 29 bases between them. Germline V gene sequence: CDR1 LGHNA, CDR2 YSLEER. The CDR3 has 18 residues.

The chain joins TRBV21-1 to TRBJ1-2; TRBD1 is the table's D call and was not checked against the DNA. TRBV21-1 is marked as a pseudogene. This CDR3 spans 14 amino acids. The CDR3 DNA reads TGTGCCAGAAATTCCGGGACAGGGGCAAATGGCTACACCTTC. Translation gives CARNSGTGANGYTF.

The chain has TRBV7-2 and TRBJ1-6, with a weak D call TRBD1 (5 bases). The V gene's germline CDR1 is SGHTA and CDR2 FQGNSA. The germline V and J ends were trimmed by 4 bases and 8 bases, with 15 bases remaining between them. The CDR3 is 15 amino acids. CDR3 protein: CASSSGRGGDSPLHF. CDR3 coding DNA: TGTGCCAGCAGCTCGGGGCGGGGGGGTGATTCACCCCTCCACTTT.

The CDR3 reads CASSSTGTRDEQFF. The CDR3, as DNA: TGCGCCAGCAGCTCCACCGGGACTCGGGATGAGCAGTTCTTC. The chain recombines TRBV5-1 with TRBJ2-1, with D maybe TRBD2 (6 bases). V was pared by 3 bases and J by 8 bases, with 15 bases between. The CDR3 sequence is 14 residues long. The germline V gene has CDR1 SGHRS and CDR2 YFSETQ.

CDR3 bases: TGCAGTGCTAGAGGTCCAGGGGGCCCAAATGAAGCTTTCTTT. Its protein product is CSARGPGGPNEAFF. The rearrangement joins TRBV20-1 to TRBJ1-1; TRBD1 matches at 8 bases. The CDR3 length is 14 residues. V lost 1 base and J lost 7; bases outside the gene matches: 8. From germline, CDR1 is DFQATT and CDR2 SNEGSKA (reference sequence).

Regarding this clonotype: An end of the junction differs from the germline gene, which may be a read error. Written as DNA, the CDR3 is TGCGGTGCTAGAGAAGTGGGACTCCCCACAGATACGCAGTATTTT. This encodes CGAREVGLPTDTQYF. The chain links TRBV20-1 to TRBJ2-3, with D tentatively TRBD2 (6 bases). This CDR3 has 15 amino acids. The germline V gene has CDR1 DFQATT and CDR2 SNEGSKA (reference sequence).

This clonotype was recorded a few times. The rearrangement joins TRBV10-3 to TRBJ2-5; D may be TRBD1 or TRBD2 (5 bases each). Germline V lookup: CDR1 ENHRY, CDR2 SYGVKD. The CDR3 sequence is 15 residues long. V lost 0 bases, J lost 5 bases, and 13 bases lay in between. CDR3 in amino acids: CAISESGTQTETQYF. The CDR3 nucleotides read TGTGCCATCAGTGAGTCCGGGACCCAGACGGAGACCCAGTACTTC.

This clonotype was seen a handful of times. The chain carries TRBV25-1 and TRBJ2-5; D might be TRBD1 (6 bases). CDR1 is MGHDK and CDR2 is SYGVNS in the germline V gene. The CDR3 is made up of 17 amino acids. V lost 1 base, J lost 2 bases, and 17 bases lay in between. The CDR3 DNA reads TGTGCCAGCAGTGAATCCCCCGCAGGGGCCTCTCAAGAGACCCAGTACTTC. Its translation: CASSESPAGASQETQYF.

This clonotype has more than one count but fewer than ten. The genes are TRBV14 and TRBJ2-1, with TRBD2 matching over 11 bases. The trim removed 1 base at V and 5 bases at J, leaving 10 bases unmatched. The CDR3 is 18 residues long. The germline gives CDR1 SGHDN, CDR2 FVKESK. The CDR3 coding sequence is TGTGCCAGCAGCCAAGTCTCTCCCGGGACTAGCGGCCACAATGAGCAGTTCTTC. Translating gives CASSQVSPGTSGHNEQFF.

This sequence joins TRBV29-1 and TRBJ1-2; 9 nucleotides line up with TRBD1. The CDR3 length is 13 residues. V shed 4 bases, J shed 3 bases, and the junction held 3 bases outside the gene matches. Germline V CDR1 and CDR2: SQVTM, ANQGSEA. Here the CDR3 reads CSVGGQGYYGYTF. DNA of the CDR3: TGCAGCGTTGGAGGACAGGGGTACTATGGCTACACCTTC.

The J gene is TRBJ2-5, the V gene TRBV5-5; 10 positions match TRBD1. The CDR3 sequence is 13 residues long. Germline V gives CDR1 SGHKS, CDR2 YYEKEE (reference sequence). V shed 6 bases, J shed 3 bases, and the junction held 2 bases outside the gene matches. The CDR3 DNA follows: TGTGCCAGCAATGGACAGGGGGAAGAGACCCAGTACTTC. This sequence encodes CASNGQGEETQYF.

This clonotype appeared a few times. The chain employs TRBV20-1 and TRBJ1-5; maybe TRBD1 (6 bases). With 3 bases removed from V and 7 bases from J, the gap between germline ends came to 22 bases. Germline lookup yields CDR1 DFQATT and CDR2 SNEGSKA (reference sequence). The CDR3 runs 16 residues. In nucleotides, the CDR3 is TGCAGTGCTAGTTCAGGGGTACTTATTATAAACCAGCCCCAGCATTTT. Translating it yields CSASSGVLIINQPQHF.

This rearrangement joins TRBV11-2 to TRBJ2-3; 11 nucleotides line up with TRBD2. The CDR3 loop spans 19 amino acids. Germline V gene sequence: CDR1 SGHAT, CDR2 FQNNGV. Unmatched junction bases numbered 13, after V lost 5 bases and J lost 0 bases. CDR3 residues: CASSPRVLAGGVSTDTQYF. CDR3 nucleotide sequence: TGTGCCAGCAGCCCCCGCGTCCTAGCGGGGGGAGTTAGCACAGATACGCAGTATTTT.